This paragraph covers one T cell receptor beta chain sequence. The CDR3 consists of 14 residues. Per the germline V gene, CDR1 is SGHNT and CDR2 is YYREEE (reference sequence). V was shortened by 0 bases and J by 4 bases, with 10 bases between the two germline ends. Sequencing used immunoSEQ multiplex PCR; TCRdb keeps in-frame clones, though not all of them. The top ten hold approximately 1.7% of the sample, which has under 150,000 clones, approximately 90% seen once. These data originate in a study of blood T cell repertoires in COVID-19. Study-wide context: T cells, B-cell-depleted T cells, or PBMCs provided the cDNA or gDNA that served as material.

The chain employs TRBV5-4 and TRBJ1-1; possible D gene TRBD1, 6 bases. Sequenced: peripheral blood. The sequence came from a human donor with active COVID-19. The donor label of this sample is uncertain. The CDR3 DNA reads TGTGCCAGCAGCTTGGAGCGAGGGGGCACTGAAGCTTTCTTT. Its protein product is CASSLERGGTEAFF.